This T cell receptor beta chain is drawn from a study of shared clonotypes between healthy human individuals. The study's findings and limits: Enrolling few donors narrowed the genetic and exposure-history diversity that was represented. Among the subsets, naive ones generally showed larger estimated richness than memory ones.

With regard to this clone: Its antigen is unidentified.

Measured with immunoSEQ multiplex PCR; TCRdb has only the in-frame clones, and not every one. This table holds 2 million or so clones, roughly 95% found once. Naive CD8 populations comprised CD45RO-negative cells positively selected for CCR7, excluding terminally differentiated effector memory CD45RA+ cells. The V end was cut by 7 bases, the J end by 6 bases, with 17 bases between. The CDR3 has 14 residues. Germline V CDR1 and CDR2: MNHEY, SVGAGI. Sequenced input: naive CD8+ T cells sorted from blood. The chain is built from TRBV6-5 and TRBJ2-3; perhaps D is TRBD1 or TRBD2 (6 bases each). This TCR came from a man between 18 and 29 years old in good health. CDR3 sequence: CASTLSHGGDTQYF. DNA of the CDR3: TGTGCCAGCACTCTTAGCCACGGGGGCGATACGCAGTATTTT.